The present entry profiles one T cell receptor beta chain with its context. Its target is not known. The length of the CDR3 is 15 residues. Germline CDR1 reads MNHEY; CDR2 reads SMNVEV (reference sequence). J lost 6 bases, V lost 2 bases, and 7 bases had no gene match. This sample is part of a study of T cells in Graves' hyperthyroidism and ophthalmopathy. Regarding the study as a whole: Ophthalmopathy, as predicted by the model, came a median roughly 6.3 months after the prediction.

Amplification targeted TCR beta CDR3 regions from RNA transcripts. First-round RT-PCR of the TCR CDR3 relied on the HTBI primer set. TCRdb fed the multiplex PCR reads into MiXCR, producing one record per CDR3 protein. The sample includes about 370,000 distinct CDR3 sequences, 15% of them seen just once. Material for sequencing was blood. The V call is TRBV27, the J call TRBJ2-7; 10 bases are shared with TRBD1. The receptor was isolated from a woman aged 55-69 years with Graves' ophthalmopathy. CDR3 sequence reads: CASSLRTGGVSEQYF. Here the CDR3 DNA reads TGTGCCAGCAGTTTACGGACAGGGGGGGTTAGCGAGCAGTACTTC.